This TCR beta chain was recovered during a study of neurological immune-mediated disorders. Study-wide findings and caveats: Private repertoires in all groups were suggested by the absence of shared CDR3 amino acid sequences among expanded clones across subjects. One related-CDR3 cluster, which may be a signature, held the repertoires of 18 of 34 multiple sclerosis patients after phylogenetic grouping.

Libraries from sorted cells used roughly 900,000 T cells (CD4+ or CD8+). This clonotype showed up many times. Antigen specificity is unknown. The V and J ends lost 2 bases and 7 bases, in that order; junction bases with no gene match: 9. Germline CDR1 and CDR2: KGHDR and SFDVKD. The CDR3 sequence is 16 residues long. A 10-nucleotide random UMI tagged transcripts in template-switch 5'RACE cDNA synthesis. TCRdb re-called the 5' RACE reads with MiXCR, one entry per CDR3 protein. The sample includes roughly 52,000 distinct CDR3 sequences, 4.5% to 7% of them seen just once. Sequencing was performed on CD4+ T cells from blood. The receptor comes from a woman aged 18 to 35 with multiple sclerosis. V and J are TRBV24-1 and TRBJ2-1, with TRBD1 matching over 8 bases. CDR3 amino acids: CATSDSGQGAGNEQFF. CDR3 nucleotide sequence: TGTGCCACCAGTGATTCGGGTCAGGGGGCGGGGAATGAGCAGTTCTTC.